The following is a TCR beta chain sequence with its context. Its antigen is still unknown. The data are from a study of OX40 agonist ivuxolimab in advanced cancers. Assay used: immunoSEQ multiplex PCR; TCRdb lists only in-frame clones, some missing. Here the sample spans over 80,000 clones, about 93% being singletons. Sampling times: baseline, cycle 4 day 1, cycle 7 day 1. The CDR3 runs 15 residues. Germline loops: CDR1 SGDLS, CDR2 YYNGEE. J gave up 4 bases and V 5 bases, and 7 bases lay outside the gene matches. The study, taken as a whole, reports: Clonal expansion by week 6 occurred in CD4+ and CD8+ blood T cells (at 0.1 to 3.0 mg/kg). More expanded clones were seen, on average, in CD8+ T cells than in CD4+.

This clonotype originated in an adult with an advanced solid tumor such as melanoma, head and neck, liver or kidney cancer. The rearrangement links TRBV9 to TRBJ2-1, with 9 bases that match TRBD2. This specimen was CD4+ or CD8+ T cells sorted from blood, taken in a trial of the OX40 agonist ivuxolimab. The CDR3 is CASSFRLADYNEQFF. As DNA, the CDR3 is TGTGCCAGCAGTTTCAGACTAGCGGATTACAATGAGCAGTTCTTC.